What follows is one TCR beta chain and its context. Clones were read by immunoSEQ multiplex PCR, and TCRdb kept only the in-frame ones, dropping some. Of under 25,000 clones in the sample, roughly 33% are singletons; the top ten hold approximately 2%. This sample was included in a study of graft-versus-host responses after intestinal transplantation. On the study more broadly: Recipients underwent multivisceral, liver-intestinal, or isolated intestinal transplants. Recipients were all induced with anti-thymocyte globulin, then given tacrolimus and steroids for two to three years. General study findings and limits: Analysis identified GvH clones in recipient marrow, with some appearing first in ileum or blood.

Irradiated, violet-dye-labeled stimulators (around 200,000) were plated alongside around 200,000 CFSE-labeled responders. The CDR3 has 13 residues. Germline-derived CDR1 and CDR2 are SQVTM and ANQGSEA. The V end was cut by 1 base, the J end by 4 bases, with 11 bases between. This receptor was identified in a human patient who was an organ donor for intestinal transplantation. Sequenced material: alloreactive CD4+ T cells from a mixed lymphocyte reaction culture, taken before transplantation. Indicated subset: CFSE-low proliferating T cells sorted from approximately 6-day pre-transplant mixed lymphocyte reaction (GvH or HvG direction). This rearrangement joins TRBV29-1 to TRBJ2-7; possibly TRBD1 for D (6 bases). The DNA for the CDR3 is TGCAGCGTTGAAGTCCAGGGGAATTACGAGCAGTACTTC. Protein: CSVEVQGNYEQYF.